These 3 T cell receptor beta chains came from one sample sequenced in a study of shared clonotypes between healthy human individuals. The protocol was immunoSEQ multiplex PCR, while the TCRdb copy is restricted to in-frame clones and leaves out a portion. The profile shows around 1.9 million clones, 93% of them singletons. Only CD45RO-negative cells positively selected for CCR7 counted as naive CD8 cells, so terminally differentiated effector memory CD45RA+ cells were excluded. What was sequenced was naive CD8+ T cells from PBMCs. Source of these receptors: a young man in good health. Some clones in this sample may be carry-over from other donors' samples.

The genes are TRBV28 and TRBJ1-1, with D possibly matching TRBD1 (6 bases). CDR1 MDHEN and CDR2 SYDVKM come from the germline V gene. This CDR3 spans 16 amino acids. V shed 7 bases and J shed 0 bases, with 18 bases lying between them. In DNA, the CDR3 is TGTGCCAGCACTAGGGTCGGGGGCAGATTGAACACTGAAGCTTTCTTT. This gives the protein CASTRVGGRLNTEAFF.

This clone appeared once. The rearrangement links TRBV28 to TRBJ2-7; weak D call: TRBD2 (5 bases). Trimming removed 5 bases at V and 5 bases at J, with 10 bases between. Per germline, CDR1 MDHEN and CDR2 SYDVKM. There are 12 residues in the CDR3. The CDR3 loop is CASSRGLDEQYF. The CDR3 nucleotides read TGTGCCAGCAGTCGAGGGTTGGACGAGCAGTACTTC.

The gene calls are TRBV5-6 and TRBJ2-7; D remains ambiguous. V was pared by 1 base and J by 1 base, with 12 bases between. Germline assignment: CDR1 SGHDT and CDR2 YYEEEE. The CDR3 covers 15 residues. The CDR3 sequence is CASSLSLGESYEQYF. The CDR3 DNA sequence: TGTGCCAGCAGCTTGTCGTTAGGCGAGTCCTACGAGCAGTACTTC.